Listed here are 23 T cell receptor beta chains from one sample, sequenced in a study of blood T cell repertoires in COVID-19. Assay: immunoSEQ multiplex PCR; the TCRdb copy retains only in-frame clones and omits some. Here the sample spans some 220,000 clones, 80% to 90% being singletons. Sample: peripheral blood. These receptors all stem from a man aged 50 to 60 with active or convalescent COVID-19.

The chain couples TRBV9 to TRBJ2-1; 8 bases are shared with TRBD1. V gave up 0 bases and J gave up 4 bases; unmatched junction bases: 3. The CDR3 has 15 amino acids. Germline V gene data show CDR1 as SGDLS and CDR2 as YYNGEE. In DNA form, the CDR3 reads TGTGCCAGCAGCGTAGGGACAGGGAGGTACAATGAGCAGTTCTTC. This sequence encodes CASSVGTGRYNEQFF.

V is TRBV9 and J is TRBJ2-1, with TRBD2 as a possible D gene (6 bases). Germline loops: CDR1 SGDLS, CDR2 YYNGEE. CDR3 size: 14 residues. Trimming pared 4 bases from V and 5 bases from J, leaving 13 bases between. CDR3 DNA: TGTGCCAGCAGCCCACCCCCGGGGGACAATGAGCAGTTCTTC. Translation: CASSPPPGDNEQFF.

This chain links TRBV4-3 with TRBJ1-6, with D perhaps matching TRBD1 (6 bases). V lost 1 base and J 6 bases, leaving 13 bases between the germline ends. The germline V gene encodes CDR1 LGHNA and CDR2 YSLEER. The CDR3 length is 16 residues. The CDR3 protein is CASSQAPRGINSPLHF. CDR3 DNA: TGCGCCAGCAGCCAAGCACCCAGGGGAATTAATTCACCCCTCCACTTT.

This chain links TRBV7-6 with TRBJ2-5, with 9 bases aligning to TRBD1. This CDR3 is built from 11 residues. V lost 3 bases to trimming and J lost 13 bases; unmatched junction nucleotides: 3. CDR1 is SGHVS, CDR2 FNYEAQ, per germline. The CDR3 here is CASSLTGGRYF. The CDR3 DNA reads as TGTGCCAGCAGCTTGACAGGGGGTCGGTACTTC.

The chain carries TRBV5-6 and TRBJ2-7; 9 nucleotides line up with TRBD1. The CDR3 sequence is 16 residues long. CDR1 is SGHDT and CDR2 is YYEEEE in the germline V gene. V was clipped by 0 bases and J by 2 bases; unmatched bases: 6. The CDR3 DNA reads TGTGCCAGCAGCTTGGGACAGGGGGTTGTCGCCTACGAGCAGTACGTC. It specifies CASSLGQGVVAYEQYV.

The chain employs TRBV19 and TRBJ2-1, with 16 bases fitting TRBD2. Germline values: CDR1 LNHDA, CDR2 SQIVND (reference sequence). The CDR3 loop spans 18 amino acids. Germline trimming cut 10 bases from V and 3 bases from J; bases unmatched to any gene: 12. The CDR3 DNA is TGTGCCACTCATTCCGGGACTAGCGGGGGGGCGTACTACAATGAGCAGTTCTTC. It is translated as CATHSGTSGGAYYNEQFF.

V and J are TRBV9 and TRBJ2-1; D perhaps matches TRBD2 (7 bases). The CDR3 totals 16 residues. In germline, CDR1 is SGDLS, CDR2 YYNGEE. Trimming took 0 bases from V and 6 from J, leaving 16 bases between them. The CDR3 reads CASSVAAGASGNEQFF. CDR3 sequence (DNA): TGTGCCAGCAGCGTAGCGGCGGGGGCTAGCGGCAATGAGCAGTTCTTC.

CDR3 DNA: TGTGCCAGCAGCTTAGGAGGTAGAAATTCACCCCTCCACTTT. This gives the protein CASSLGGRNSPLHF. The rearrangement links TRBV11-3 to TRBJ1-6; D ambiguous. Trimming left V 1 base short and J 7 bases short, with 8 bases between. Looked up from germline, CDR1 is SGHNT and CDR2 is YENEEA. There are 14 residues in the CDR3.

This clone turned up a few times. The rearrangement uses TRBV10-3 and TRBJ2-7, with 11 nucleotides matching TRBD2. This CDR3 is built from 15 residues. Germline CDR1 reads ENHRY; CDR2 reads SYGVKD. Unmatched junction bases numbered 2, after V lost 4 bases and J lost 0 bases. The CDR3 here is CAISGLAGGSYEQYF. The CDR3 region has the DNA TGTGCCATCAGTGGGCTAGCGGGAGGCTCCTACGAGCAGTACTTC.

In its sample, this clone was seen once. The chain has TRBV7-3 and TRBJ2-7; 8 bases map to TRBD1. Germline lookup yields CDR1 SGHTA and CDR2 FQGTGA. The CDR3 is 15 amino acids. J lost 2 bases, V lost 4 bases, and 7 bases had no gene match. The CDR3 is CASSSGQVYTYEQYV. In DNA form, the CDR3 reads TGTGCCAGCAGCTCGGGACAGGTGTACACCTACGAGCAGTACGTC.

The chain joins TRBV6-4 to TRBJ2-1, with 10 positions matching TRBD2. V lost 4 bases to trimming and J lost 3 bases; unmatched junction nucleotides: 12. CDR1 and CDR2 (germline): MRHNA, SNTAGT. CDR3 length equals 18 residues. The CDR3 sequence is CASSVGSGGAKFYNEQFF. The CDR3 DNA reads TGTGCCAGCAGTGTAGGGAGCGGGGGGGCTAAATTCTACAATGAGCAGTTCTTC.

The rearrangement links TRBV28 to TRBJ1-2; TRBD1 aligns across 7 bases. The CDR3 length is 13 residues. The germline V gene has CDR1 MDHEN and CDR2 SYDVKM. V lost 7 bases, J lost 5 bases, and 7 bases stayed unmatched. CDR3 coding DNA: TGTGCCAGCAAAAAGGGGGCGCGATATGGCTACACCTTC. Protein product: CASKKGARYGYTF.

This clone was seen only a few times. Within the sample, other DNA sequences also encode this same CDR3. The CDR3, as DNA: TGTGCCAGCTCACCGTCCGGGTCTAATGAAAAACTGTTTTTT. Encoded protein: CASSPSGSNEKLFF. The rearrangement joins TRBV18 to TRBJ1-4; D remains unclear. V was cut by 3 bases and J by 3 bases, with 8 bases left in between. The CDR3 has 14 amino acids. Germline CDR1 is KGHSH and CDR2 is LQKENI.

This clone was recorded once. The rearrangement joins TRBV19 to TRBJ1-5; the D gene is possibly TRBD1 (5 bases). Per germline, CDR1 LNHDA and CDR2 SQIVND (reference sequence). V lost 5 bases and J lost 0, with 17 bases in between. CDR3 length: 17 amino acids. The CDR3 loop reads CASSDSRGYYSNQPQHF. The CDR3 DNA is TGTGCCAGTAGTGATTCTAGGGGCTACTATAGCAATCAGCCCCAGCATTTT.

The J gene is TRBJ1-6, the V gene TRBV6-5, with unresolved D. With 5 bases removed from V and 9 bases from J, the gap between germline ends came to 17 bases. The CDR3 consists of 15 residues. Germline V gene data show CDR1 as MNHEY and CDR2 as SVGAGI. In DNA form, the CDR3 reads TGTGCCAGCAGTCCGACCGAGGGCCGTGTTTCACCCCTCCACTTT. It encodes CASSPTEGRVSPLHF.

The chain is built from TRBV28 and TRBJ2-1; 11 bases fit TRBD2. J was trimmed by 4 bases and V by 2 bases; bases with no gene match: 4. The CDR3 length is 16 residues. The germline CDR1 and CDR2 sequences are MDHEN and SYDVKM. CDR3 protein: CASSLVTSGSYNEQFF. The DNA of the CDR3 is TGTGCCAGCAGTTTAGTTACTAGCGGGAGTTACAATGAGCAGTTCTTC. The complete variable domain, with remaining parts taken from reference TRBV28 and TRBJ2-1, reads DVKVTQSSRYLVKRTGEKVFLECVQDMDHENMFWYRQDPGLGLRLIYFSYDVKMKEKGDIPEGYSVSREKKERFSLILESASTNQTSMYLCASSLVTSGSYNEQFFGPGTRLTVL.

The chain employs TRBV11-3 and TRBJ2-7; D unclear. The CDR3 sequence is 13 residues long. V was clipped by 3 bases and J by 2 bases, with 8 bases between them. Germline V gene data show CDR1 as SGHNT and CDR2 as YENEEA. The chain's CDR3 is CASSLTSAYEQYF. The CDR3 DNA follows: TGTGCCAGCAGCTTGACCAGCGCCTACGAGCAGTACTTC. Full variable domain (rest looked up from reference TRBV11-3 and TRBJ2-7): EAGVVQSPRYKIIEKKQPVAFWCNPISGHNTLYWYLQNLGQGPELLIRYENEEAVDDSQLPKDRFSAERLKGVDSTLKIQPAELGDSAVYLCASSLTSAYEQYFGPGTRLTVT.

This chain connects TRBV3-1 (or the pseudogene TRBV3-2) to TRBJ1-3, with 7 nucleotides matching TRBD1. This CDR3 is 15 amino acids long. The junction had 8 bases not matched to a gene; V was cut back by 0 bases and J by 9 bases. CDR1 and CDR2 (germline): LGHDT, YNNKEL (reference sequence). The CDR3 is CASSQDWGQRGTIYF. The CDR3 coding sequence is TGTGCCAGCAGCCAAGATTGGGGACAGCGTGGCACCATATATTTT.

Of note for this clone: Different DNA sequences within this sample yield the same CDR3. This rearrangement joins TRBV7-2 to TRBJ1-2, with D perhaps matching TRBD1 (5 bases). This CDR3 comprises 13 residues. The V end lost 3 bases, the J end lost 6 bases, and 11 bases lay between the germline ends. In germline, CDR1 is SGHTA, CDR2 FQGNSA. The CDR3, as DNA: TGTGCCAGCAGCTTTAGGGGCGCAGATGGCTACACCTTC. Protein sequence: CASSFRGADGYTF. The complete variable domain, with remaining parts taken from reference TRBV7-2 and TRBJ1-2, reads GAGVSQSPSNKVTEKGKDVELRCDPISGHTALYWYRQSLGQGLEFLIYFQGNSAPDKSGLPSDRFSAERTGGSVSTLTIQRTQQEDSAVYLCASSFRGADGYTFGSGTRLTVV.

This chain joins TRBV27 and TRBJ1-6; no definite D call. Trimming shortened V by 2 bases and J by 7 bases, and 6 bases separated the two germline ends. Germline V gene data show CDR1 as MNHEY and CDR2 as SMNVEV (reference sequence). This CDR3 is built from 13 residues. CDR3 loop: CASSLEENSPLHF. CDR3 nucleotides: TGTGCCAGCAGTTTAGAGGAGAATTCACCCCTCCACTTT.

V usage is TRBV18 and J usage is TRBJ2-5; TRBD1 aligns across 11 bases. After removal of 5 bases from V and 5 bases from J, the junction contained 7 bases not matched to a gene. From germline, CDR1 is KGHSH and CDR2 LQKENI. The CDR3 is 15 residues long. The CDR3 sequence is CASSAPDRGLETQYF. CDR3 sequence (DNA): TGTGCCAGCTCAGCCCCGGACAGGGGGCTTGAGACCCAGTACTTC.

The rearrangement links TRBV18 to TRBJ2-5; 9 bases are a match to TRBD1. Germline CDR1 and CDR2: KGHSH and LQKENI. V dropped 2 bases and J dropped 2; count of bases not matched to a gene: 3. The CDR3 spans 15 residues. The CDR3 is CASSPGTGKQETQYF. The CDR3 bases are TGTGCCAGCTCACCAGGGACAGGGAAACAAGAGACCCAGTACTTC.

The V gene is TRBV28, the J gene TRBJ2-5; 10 bases are shared with TRBD2. This CDR3 region has 16 residues. After removal of 3 bases from V and 4 bases from J, the junction contained 8 bases not matched to a gene. CDR1 and CDR2 from the germline V gene are MDHEN and SYDVKM. The CDR3 nucleotides read TGTGCCAGCAGTTTGCCCCTAGCGGGAGTCCGAGAGACCCAGTACTTC. As protein: CASSLPLAGVRETQYF.